A selection of T cell receptor beta chains follows, all from one sample in a study of long-term antiretroviral therapy in people with HIV. Clones were sequenced by immunoSEQ multiplex PCR, and TCRdb holds only the in-frame ones, with some missing. The sample yields 17,000 or so clones, about 81% seen once. The sample was unsorted PBMCs, taken more than 3.1 years after starting antiretroviral therapy. The source of these receptors is a woman aged 35 to 49 with HIV. Both conserved end residues are part of each CDR3. D genes are given only for firm matches. Size tells how often a clone was seen (once, few, many) or the class of an expanded clone, and some rows leave it out.

D	size	V	J	CDR3	DNA
TRBD1	once	TRBV5-1	TRBJ1-3	CASSPPGQSSGNTIYF	TGCGCCAGCAGCCCGCCGGGACAGAGCTCTGGAAACACCATATATTTT
.	.	TRBV7-9	TRBJ2-1	CASSLKVSGYGANEQFF	TGTGCCAGCAGCTTAAAGGTTTCGGGTTATGGGGCAAATGAGCAGTTCTTC
TRBD2	.	TRBV13	TRBJ2-5	CASSLGSGGAVGETQYF	TGTGCCAGCAGCTTAGGTAGCGGGGGGGCCGTCGGAGAGACCCAGTACTTC
TRBD1	.	TRBV6-6	TRBJ1-5	CASSFGRGDSNQPQHF	TGTGCCAGCAGTTTCGGCAGGGGGGATAGCAATCAGCCCCAGCATTTT
.	.	TRBV7-9	TRBJ2-7	CASSPGADEQYF	TGTGCCAGCAGCCCAGGGGCGGACGAGCAGTACTTC
.	.	TRBV5-5	TRBJ1-2	CASSLAISAMGGYTF	TGTGCCAGCAGCTTGGCCATCAGCGCGATGGGGGGCTACACCTTC
.	.	TRBV7-9	TRBJ1-6	CASAELDLGNSLLHF	TGTGCCTCAGCCGAATTGGATTTAGGTAATTCACTCCTCCACTTT
.	.	TRBV18	TRBJ1-1	CASSGGRNTEAFF	TGTGCCAGCTCGGGCGGAAGAAACACTGAAGCTTTCTTT
.	.	TRBV5-6	TRBJ2-3	CASRNWGEDTQYF	TGTGCCAGCAGAAACTGGGGGGAAGATACGCAGTATTTT
.	.	TRBV10-3	TRBJ1-5	CAISESDGNQPQHF	TGTGCCATCAGTGAGTCTGATGGCAATCAGCCCCAGCATTTT
TRBD2	.	TRBV27	TRBJ2-7	CASSLSSGGYEQYF	TGTGCCAGCAGTTTATCTAGCGGGGGTTACGAGCAGTACTTC
.	.	TRBV6-1	TRBJ1-4	CASSLHPTNEKLFF	TGTGCCAGCAGTCTGCATCCAACTAATGAAAAACTGTTTTTT
.	few	TRBV28	TRBJ1-6	CASSSNNSPLHF	TGTGCCAGCAGTTCGAATAATTCACCCCTCCACTTT
TRBD1	.	TRBV6-1	TRBJ1-5	CASSGQGAMGNQPQHF	TGTGCCAGCAGTGGACAGGGGGCGATGGGCAATCAGCCCCAGCATTTT
.	.	TRBV2	TRBJ1-5	CASSRDGGNQPQHF	TGTGCCAGCAGTCGGGACGGGGGGAATCAGCCCCAGCATTTT
.	.	TRBV9	TRBJ2-2	CASSASRQAVSGELFF	TGTGCCAGCAGCGCCTCGAGACAGGCGGTCTCCGGGGAGCTGTTTTTT
.	.	TRBV30	TRBJ1-3	CAWSAGNTIYF	TGTGCCTGGAGTGCTGGAAACACCATATATTTT
.	.	TRBV10-3	TRBJ1-2	CAISEDGAGSYYGYTF	TGTGCCATCAGTGAAGACGGAGCGGGGTCCTACTATGGCTACACCTTC
.	.	TRBV18	TRBJ2-2	CASSPPNTSPGYSVGGTGELFF	TGTGCCAGCTCACCCCCGAACACGTCGCCAGGCTACTCCGTCGGGGGCACCGGGGAGCTGTTTTTT
TRBD1	.	TRBV10-3	TRBJ2-5	CAIRGQGASETQYF	TGTGCCATCAGGGGACAGGGGGCGTCCGAGACCCAGTACTTC
TRBD1	.	TRBV10-1	TRBJ2-5	CASSRDSKETQYF	TGCGCCAGCTCCAGGGACAGTAAAGAGACCCAGTACTTC
.	.	TRBV10-2	TRBJ2-1	CASKPRGARYNEQFF	TGCGCCAGCAAACCCCGGGGGGCCCGTTACAATGAGCAGTTCTTC
TRBD1	few	TRBV10-2	TRBJ1-2	CASSADRGRFYGYTF	TGCGCCAGCAGTGCGGACAGGGGACGCTTCTATGGCTACACCTTC
.	.	TRBV5-5	TRBJ1-2	CASSSTGFGGYGYTF	TGTGCCAGCAGCTCTACAGGGTTCGGTGGGTATGGCTACACCTTC
.	.	TRBV30	TRBJ2-5	CAWTAGQNGETQYF	TGTGCCTGGACGGCGGGCCAAAACGGGGAGACCCAGTACTTC
TRBD1	.	TRBV19	TRBJ2-6	CATQRQGYSGANVLTF	TGTGCCACCCAGAGACAGGGATACTCTGGGGCCAACGTCCTGACTTTC
.	.	TRBV5-6	TRBJ2-1	CASSLEQGFYNEQFF	TGTGCCAGCAGCTTGGAACAGGGATTTTACAATGAGCAGTTCTTC
.	.	TRBV18	TRBJ2-2	CASSPWQRGNTGELFF	TGTGCCAGCTCACCTTGGCAGAGGGGGAACACCGGGGAGCTGTTTTTT
.	.	TRBV7-2	TRBJ1-6	CASRNGTFNSPLHF	TGTGCCAGCAGGAACGGGACCTTCAATTCACCCCTCCACTTT
TRBD1	.	TRBV14	TRBJ2-5	CASRRDSQETQYF	TGTGCCAGCAGGAGGGACAGCCAAGAGACCCAGTACTTC
TRBD1	.	TRBV10-3	TRBJ1-5	CAISESKQGIGQPQHF	TGTGCCATCAGTGAGTCGAAACAGGGGATTGGTCAGCCCCAGCATTTT
.	.	TRBV27	TRBJ1-1	CASSPWVGKEAFF	TGTGCCAGCAGCCCCTGGGTGGGGAAGGAAGCTTTCTTT
.	.	TRBV18	TRBJ1-2	CASSPQTGSANYGYTF	TGTGCCAGCTCACCTCAGACAGGATCAGCTAACTATGGCTACACCTTC
.	once	TRBV4-1	TRBJ2-5	CASSQRSEETQYF	TGCGCCAGCAGCCAGAGATCGGAAGAGACCCAGTACTTC
.	.	TRBV7-9	TRBJ2-7	CASSPKGGSYEQYF	TGTGCCAGCAGCCCCAAGGGGGGCTCCTACGAGCAGTACTTC
.	.	TRBV27	TRBJ2-3	CASTPHPGPPGDTQYF	TGTGCCAGCACCCCCCACCCGGGCCCACCTGGGGATACGCAGTATTTT
TRBD1	.	TRBV4-3	TRBJ2-7	CASSQTGGREQYF	TGCGCCAGCAGCCAAACAGGGGGGCGGGAGCAGTACTTC
TRBD1	.	TRBV7-9	TRBJ1-2	CASIGGRAHGYTF	TGTGCCAGCATAGGGGGCAGGGCCCATGGCTACACCTTC
.	.	TRBV6-5	TRBJ1-1	CASCRGMGCTEAFF	TGTGCCAGCTGCAGGGGTATGGGATGCACTGAAGCTTTCTTT
TRBD1	few	TRBV29-1	TRBJ1-1	CSATNDRGLEAFF	TGCAGCGCTACTAACGACAGGGGGCTTGAAGCTTTCTTT
TRBD2	.	TRBV5-1	TRBJ2-7	CASSAGDSYEQYF	TGCGCCAGCAGCGCGGGAGACAGCTACGAGCAGTACTTC